Listed below are T cell receptor beta chains from one sample, sequenced in a study of shared clonotypes between healthy human individuals. This table comes from immunoSEQ multiplex PCR, and its TCRdb copy is limited to in-frame clones, with some not included. The sample gives approximately 1.5 million clones, 95% to 99% of which show up once; about 0.45% is in the top ten. The sequenced sample was naive CD4+ T cells sorted from blood. These receptors all come from a young man in good health. Each CDR3 is given with its conserved first and last residue. A D gene is named only where the DNA matches it firmly. Rows may omit the clone size; those that give it use once, few, many or a size class.

18	TRBD2	TRBV7-2	TRBJ2-2	-	CASSLVSGSKGFTGELFF	TGTGCCAGCAGCTTAGTTAGCGGGAGTAAGGGTTTTACCGGGGAGCTGTTTTTT
14	TRBD1	TRBV10-2	TRBJ1-3	-	CASSERGPGNTIYF	TGCGCCAGCAGTGAGAGGGGGCCTGGAAACACCATATATTTT
14	TRBD2	TRBV30	TRBJ2-7	-	CAWSVIAGTYEQYF	TGTGCCTGGAGTGTAATAGCGGGAACCTACGAGCAGTACTTC
16	TRBD1	TRBV28	TRBJ1-1	-	CASSYDRDLMKTEAFF	TGTGCCAGCAGTTACGACAGGGATTTGATGAAAACTGAAGCTTTCTTT
12	-	TRBV29-1	TRBJ2-5	-	CSVWYSRETQYF	TGCAGCGTTTGGTATTCTAGGGAGACCCAGTACTTC
20	TRBD2	TRBV9	TRBJ2-3	-	CASSVGGTSGRAPLVDTQYF	TGTGCCAGCAGCGTAGGCGGGACTAGCGGGAGGGCCCCGTTAGTTGACACGCAGTATTTT
14	TRBD1	TRBV28	TRBJ2-7	-	CASRQTGELYEQYF	TGTGCCAGCAGGCAAACAGGGGAACTTTACGAGCAGTACTTC
13	-	TRBV5-1	TRBJ1-2	-	CASSSRGVPGYTF	TGCGCCAGCAGCTCCAGAGGGGTTCCTGGCTACACCTTC
15	TRBD1	TRBV5-1	TRBJ2-3	-	CASSFTQGAADTQYF	TGCGCCAGCAGCTTCACACAGGGGGCGGCTGATACGCAGTATTTT
15	TRBD1	TRBV19	TRBJ1-2	-	CASSISQGGWYGYTF	TGTGCCAGTAGTATAAGCCAGGGGGGCTGGTATGGCTACACCTTC
12	-	TRBV2	TRBJ1-2	-	CASGRGDYGYTF	TGTGCCAGCGGTAGGGGGGACTATGGCTACACCTTC
12	-	TRBV2	TRBJ1-2	few	CASSDPNYGYTF	TGTGCCAGCAGTGACCCGAACTATGGCTACACCTTC
15	-	TRBV18	TRBJ1-5	-	CASSPTAGAEQPQHF	TGTGCCAGCTCACCTACGGCGGGGGCTGAGCAGCCCCAGCATTTT
15	TRBD2	TRBV2	TRBJ2-7	once	CASSYRLAEIYEQYF	TGTGCCAGCAGTTACAGACTAGCGGAGATCTACGAGCAGTACTTC
15	-	TRBV28	TRBJ1-5	-	CASSRIDSSNQPQHF	TGTGCCAGCAGTCGAATTGACAGTAGCAATCAGCCCCAGCATTTT